This T cell receptor (beta chain) was profiled in a study of shared clonotypes between healthy human individuals. Approximately 30,000 T cell genomes (approximately 210 ng DNA) went into each sorted-subset replicate. TCRdb's table, derived via immunoSEQ multiplex PCR, lists solely in-frame clones and lacks some. The sample contains some 1,600,000 clones, around 98% of which appear only once. Germline assignment: CDR1 SGDLS and CDR2 YYNGEE. V lost 2 bases and J lost 2; bases outside the gene matches: 9. The CDR3 is 17 amino acids. Note on this clone: Antigen unknown.

A CD45RA-negative memory subset and a CD45RA+ naive subset were separated from the CD4+ cells. Study observations and caveats: Estimated clonotype richness was generally higher in naive than memory subsets.

The chain combines TRBV9 with TRBJ2-3, with 9 bases identical to TRBD2. Sequenced material: naive CD4+ T cells sorted from blood. Subset here: CD45RA+ positively selected. This TCR was recovered from a man aged 30 to 45 in good health. CDR3 bases: TGTGCCAGCAGCGTCGGCGGGAGGGCTCCTCCCACAGATACGCAGTATTTT. Translation gives CASSVGGRAPPTDTQYF.